Below are 12 T cell receptor beta chains sequenced from a single sample in a study of blood T cell repertoires in COVID-19. Profiled with immunoSEQ multiplex PCR; TCRdb holds only in-frame clones, not every one. The sample contains 150,000 or so clones, 88% of which appear only once. Sequenced sample: PBMCs or T cells enriched from blood (not recorded which). These receptors originate from a woman aged 25 to 39 with acute COVID-19.

The chain employs TRBV7-2 and TRBJ2-2, with 11 bases that match TRBD2. CDR1 is SGHTA, CDR2 FQGNSA, per germline. V was clipped by 1 base and J by 6 bases; unmatched bases: 7. The length of the CDR3 is 17 residues. This chain's CDR3 is CASSLVVLAGESGELFF. As DNA, the CDR3 is TGTGCCAGCAGCTTAGTTGTACTAGCGGGAGAGTCCGGGGAGCTGTTTTTT. The full variable domain, completed using reference TRBV7-2 and TRBJ2-2, is GAGVSQSPSNKVTEKGKDVELRCDPISGHTALYWYRQSLGQGLEFLIYFQGNSAPDKSGLPSDRFSAERTGGSVSTLTIQRTQQEDSAVYLCASSLVVLAGESGELFFGEGSRLTVL.

CDR3 coding DNA: TGCGCCAGCAGCTGGACGGGAAGGAACACTGAAGCTTTCTTT. This translates into CASSWTGRNTEAFF. The chain employs TRBV5-1 and TRBJ1-1; no clear D. The V end was cut by 3 bases, the J end by 1 base, with 10 bases between. The CDR3 covers 14 residues. Germline assignment: CDR1 SGHRS and CDR2 YFSETQ.

The gene calls are TRBV3-1 (or the pseudogene TRBV3-2) and TRBJ2-2; 10 bases match TRBD2. The CDR3 contains 18 residues. CDR1 and CDR2 from the germline V gene are LGHDT and YNNKEL (reference sequence). The J segment lost 5 bases and the V segment lost 6 bases, leaving 15 bases of the junction unmatched. The CDR3 DNA follows: TGTGCCAGCAGTCCCCCGATTGAAGGACTAGCGGCGACCGGGGAGCTGTTTTTT. Its protein product is CASSPPIEGLAATGELFF.

The chain employs TRBV27 and TRBJ1-3; possible D gene TRBD1, 6 bases. V was cut by 0 bases and J by 2 bases, with 17 bases left in between. Germline V CDR1 and CDR2: MNHEY, SMNVEV (reference sequence). This CDR3 spans 18 amino acids. The CDR3 DNA reads TGTGCCAGCAGTTTATCATTTGGGGGGGGGCACACTGGAAACACCATATATTTT. Translated, it gives CASSLSFGGGHTGNTIYF.

The rearrangement joins TRBV6-2 or TRBV6-3 to TRBJ2-1, with 8 bases aligning to TRBD2. The CDR3 contains 15 residues. With V trimmed by 4 bases and J by 4 bases, 6 bases remained unmatched. The V gene's germline CDR1 is MNHEY and CDR2 SVGEGT. In nucleotides, the CDR3 is TGTGCCAGCAGTTCAGGGGAGCGGGAGTACAATGAGCAGTTCTTC. Translating gives CASSSGEREYNEQFF.

The sample holds one count of this clone. This chain links TRBV10-3 with TRBJ2-1, with 8 bases aligning to TRBD1. Germline loops: CDR1 ENHRY, CDR2 SYGVKD. After removal of 2 bases from V and 5 bases from J, the junction contained 14 bases not matched to a gene. The CDR3 extends over 18 amino acids. CDR3: CAISENSGVATGDNEQFF. CDR3 bases: TGTGCCATCAGTGAGAATAGTGGAGTTGCGACAGGGGACAATGAGCAGTTCTTC.

The genes are TRBV18 and TRBJ2-5; TRBD2 matches at 12 bases. Germline loops: CDR1 KGHSH, CDR2 LQKENI. V lost 0 bases, J lost 2 bases, and 13 bases stayed unmatched. The CDR3 spans 20 residues. The CDR3 spells CASSPPSLAGGPRGQETQYF. In DNA, the CDR3 is TGTGCCAGCTCACCACCTTCACTAGCGGGAGGCCCTAGAGGTCAAGAGACCCAGTACTTC.

This rearrangement joins TRBV5-1 to TRBJ1-1, with D perhaps matching TRBD1 (6 bases). This CDR3 comprises 20 residues. Germline V lookup: CDR1 SGHRS, CDR2 YFSETQ. Trimming took off 0 bases at V and 1 base at J, with 25 bases between the two ends. The CDR3 here is CASSLGITGRGPSTNTEAFF. DNA for the CDR3: TGCGCCAGCAGCTTGGGGATCACTGGCAGGGGCCCTAGTACGAACACTGAAGCTTTCTTT.

As to this clone: The CDR3 carries no conserved terminal phenylalanine or tryptophan, so it likely arises from a read error. The DNA is omitted, as the CDR3 cannot be located on it reliably, and the CDR3 follows TCRdb's listing. The J gene is TRBJ1-1, the V gene TRBV29-1; the table's D gene call, TRBD1, was not cross checked with the DNA. The CDR3 spans 10 amino acids, including both terminal residues. Germline lookup yields CDR1 SQVTM and CDR2 ANQGSEA. This chain's CDR3 is CSVGAPWIFS.

V and J are TRBV3-1 (or the pseudogene TRBV3-2) and TRBJ2-7; D not resolved. The CDR3 extends over 14 amino acids. CDR1 and CDR2 (germline): LGHDT, YNNKEL (reference sequence). V lost 3 bases and J 10 bases, leaving 19 bases between the germline ends. CDR3 coding DNA: TGTGCCAGCAGCCACCCGACAAACCTCGTTCGTCAGTACTTC. Residues: CASSHPTNLVRQYF.

This chain connects TRBV7-6 to TRBJ2-2; perhaps TRBD2 as D (6 bases). CDR1 is SGHVS and CDR2 is FNYEAQ in the germline V gene. V was cut by 1 base and J by 3 bases, with 18 bases left in between. The CDR3 consists of 18 residues. The CDR3 DNA reads as TGTGCCAGCAGCTTAGTGGGTCAGTCGGGGGATTACACCGGGGAGCTGTTTTTT. Encoded protein: CASSLVGQSGDYTGELFF.

The J gene is TRBJ2-2, the V gene TRBV5-1; 9 bases fit TRBD1. Germline V lookup: CDR1 SGHRS, CDR2 YFSETQ. The CDR3 is 14 residues long. V gave up 3 bases and J gave up 7 bases; unmatched junction bases: 4. This CDR3 is CASSSDRGGGELFF. The DNA of the CDR3 is TGCGCCAGCAGCTCGGACAGGGGAGGCGGGGAGCTGTTTTTT.